A single T cell receptor beta chain is shown here with its context. What it binds is unknown. Sequencing was performed with immunoSEQ multiplex PCR; in TCRdb, only in-frame clones are kept and a portion is missing. The sample shows about 50,000 clones, 83% of them seen only once. Around 1.8 micrograms of genomic DNA (from cryopreserved PBMCs) were used for TCR beta libraries. This specimen comes from a study of cytotoxic CD8 clonotypes in ibrutinib-treated CLL. The overall study: Results showed 25 or so partial and 2 complete responses; following median roughly 70 months, approximately 14 remained remitted, about twelve advanced. Patients gave response samples after a median around twelve months of treatment, range 6 to 36. Study results and limitations: Baseline clonality was higher than in age-matched healthy donors and moved in step with circulating CD8+ T-cell counts.

From germline, CDR1 is MNHNY and CDR2 SVGAGI (reference sequence). The CDR3 covers 12 residues. V lost 0 bases and J 1 base, leaving 1 base between the germline ends. The sequenced sample was PBMCs, obtained after 24 months of ibrutinib treatment. This clonotype was obtained from a human donor with chronic lymphocytic leukemia. V usage is TRBV6-6 and J usage is TRBJ2-7; D is undetermined. CDR3 nucleotide sequence: TGTGCCAGCAGTTACTCGTCCTACGAGCAGTACTTC. This encodes CASSYSSYEQYF.